A selection of T cell receptor beta chains follows, all from one sample in a study of glioma-infiltrating T cells after dendritic cell vaccination. The method was immunoSEQ multiplex PCR; TCRdb's version includes in-frame clones alone and lacks a portion of them. The sample holds tens of thousands of clones; 60% to 85% are singletons and the top ten take under 40%. Sample: blood, taken before dendritic cell vaccination. The receptors were sampled from a human donor with glioblastoma. Both conserved end residues are part of each CDR3. A D gene is named only where the DNA matches it firmly. Size tells how often a clone was seen (once, few, many) or the class of an expanded clone, and some rows leave it out.

j_call,d_call,v_call,clone_size,cdr3_aa,cdr3_nt
TRBJ2-1,.,TRBV18,.,CASSPPVKRTSSYNEQFF,TGTGCCAGCTCACCACCGGTTAAGCGGACGAGCTCCTACAATGAGCAGTTCTTC
TRBJ2-5,.,TRBV9,.,CASSPLLSAGRETQYF,TGTGCCAGCAGCCCGCTTCTTTCCGCGGGGAGGGAGACCCAGTACTTC
TRBJ1-3,.,TRBV7-2,.,CASSLQVSGNTIYF,TGTGCCAGCAGCTTACAGGTCTCTGGAAACACCATATATTTT
TRBJ1-4,.,TRBV7-6,once,CASSTTGKHEKLFF,TGTGCCAGCAGCACAACAGGGAAGCATGAAAAACTGTTTTTT
TRBJ2-3,TRBD2,TRBV7-6,.,CASSDQTSGDATADTQYF,TGTGCCAGCAGCGACCAGACTAGCGGGGACGCTACGGCGGATACGCAGTATTTT
TRBJ2-3,.,TRBV30,.,CAWRSWTANVMTDTQYF,TGTGCCTGGAGGTCTTGGACTGCTAATGTCATGACAGATACGCAGTATTTT
TRBJ2-2,TRBD2,TRBV27,.,CASNRAGAGTGELFF,TGTGCCAGCAACCGAGCGGGAGCGGGAACCGGGGAGCTGTTTTTT
TRBJ1-2,.,TRBV19,once,CASSTTLGSGYTF,TGTGCCAGTAGCACAACCTTGGGGAGTGGCTACACCTTC
TRBJ1-5,.,TRBV27,.,CASSQGFSQPQHF,TGTGCCAGCAGTCAGGGGTTTAGTCAGCCCCAGCATTTT
TRBJ2-3,.,TRBV5-1,.,CASSLSGPGTDTQYF,TGCGCCAGCAGCTTGAGCGGGCCTGGCACAGATACGCAGTATTTT
TRBJ1-5,TRBD1,TRBV30,.,CAWRTGEQQPQHF,TGTGCCTGGAGGACAGGGGAGCAACAGCCCCAGCATTTT